At least ten counts were recorded for the clone carrying this TCR beta chain. Its antigen is currently unknown. The sample belongs to a study of T-cell reconstitution after alpha-beta-depleted transplantation in children. Study results and caveats: Recipient T cells and thymic progenitors that survived were the source of the high TCRbeta diversity seen at day 60 in some patients. Expanded clones from the graft, numbering several hundred, reportedly supplied alpha-beta T cells about two months after transplant. A year had passed since transplant, and T-cell counts and diversity by then came mostly from newly produced T cells.

Unique molecular identifiers were used to barcode this TCRbeta library. TCRdb passed the PCR reads through MiXCR, listing each CDR3 protein once. The sample has around 440,000 distinct CDR3 sequences; 10% are singletons. The CDR3 is made up of 15 amino acids. Trimming at V came to 2 bases and at J to 5 bases, leaving 5 bases not matched to a gene. Sequencing used PBMCs, obtained before TCRalphabeta/CD19-depleted stem cell transplant. V gene TRBV12-3 or TRBV12-4 combines with J gene TRBJ2-5, with 10 bases aligning to TRBD2. This TCR came from a child aged 2 to 15 with inherited bone marrow failure, due to receive a stem cell transplant. The CDR3 sequence: CASSLIAGGGETQYF. The CDR3 DNA sequence: TGTGCCAGCAGTTTAATAGCGGGAGGCGGGGAGACCCAGTACTTC.